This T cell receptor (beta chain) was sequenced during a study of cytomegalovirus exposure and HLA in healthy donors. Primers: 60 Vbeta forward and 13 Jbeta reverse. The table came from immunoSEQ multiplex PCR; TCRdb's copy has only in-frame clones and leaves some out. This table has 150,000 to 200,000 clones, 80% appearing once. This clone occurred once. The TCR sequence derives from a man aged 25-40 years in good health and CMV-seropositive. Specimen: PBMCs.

The CDR3 loop is CASSLGQRNYEQYF. Written as DNA, the CDR3 is TGCGCCAGCAGCTTGGGGCAGCGGAACTACGAGCAGTACTTC. The chain has TRBV5-1 and TRBJ2-7, with D possibly being TRBD2 (5 bases). The CDR3 is 14 residues long. Between the trimmed V and J ends, which lost 0 bases and 3 bases, there was a span of 10 bases. Germline assignment: CDR1 SGHRS and CDR2 YFSETQ.